This T cell receptor (beta chain) was recovered during a study of shared clonotypes between healthy human individuals. This clone was detected only once. Measured with immunoSEQ multiplex PCR; TCRdb has only the in-frame clones, and not every one. Of hundreds of thousands of clones listed, less than 97% are singletons. Germline values: CDR1 SGHTS, CDR2 YDEGEE. There are 13 residues in the CDR3. V was pared by 1 base and J by 5 bases, with 7 bases between. Naive CD8 populations comprised CD45RO-negative cells positively selected for CCR7, excluding terminally differentiated effector memory CD45RA+ cells.

The chain uses TRBV5-8 and TRBJ2-1; D is uncertain. Source material: naive CD8+ T cells sorted from blood. This clonotype was sampled from a woman aged 30 to 39 in good health. In nucleotides, the CDR3 is TGTGCCAGCAGCTTGATTAGCCACAATGAGCAGTTCTTC. As protein: CASSLISHNEQFF.